The rows below give T cell receptor beta chains drawn from one sample of a study of shared clonotypes between healthy human individuals. Generated by immunoSEQ multiplex PCR, the TCRdb table keeps only in-frame clones and is missing some. In the table there are about 690,000 clones, less than 95% of which are singletons. The sequenced material came from memory CD8+ T cells from PBMCs. The source is a man between 18 and 29 years old in good health. Some clones in this sample may be carry-over from other donors' samples. The CDR3 runs from the conserved cysteine through the conserved F or W. Fields, in order: D gene, clone size, V gene, J gene, CDR3 DNA, CDR3 protein. D genes are given only for firm matches. A clone size is listed for some rows: how often the clone was seen (once, few, many), or a class if it is expanded.

d_call: NA
clone_size: NA
v_call: TRBV5-6
j_call: TRBJ1-4
cdr3_nt: TGTGCCAGCAGCGATGGGCCTAATGAAAAACTGTTTTTT
cdr3_aa: CASSDGPNEKLFF

d_call: NA
clone_size: NA
v_call: TRBV27
j_call: TRBJ1-1
cdr3_nt: TGTGCCAGCAGTCCCAGGACGGGCACCACTGAAGCTTTCTTT
cdr3_aa: CASSPRTGTTEAFF

d_call: NA
clone_size: NA
v_call: TRBV13
j_call: TRBJ1-4
cdr3_nt: TGTGCCAGCAGCTTCGGACGGACCTTCGTTGAAAAACTGTTTTTT
cdr3_aa: CASSFGRTFVEKLFF

d_call: NA
clone_size: once
v_call: TRBV14
j_call: TRBJ2-7
cdr3_nt: TGTGCCAGCAGCAGCCGGGACTCTAGTTCCTACGAGCAGTACTTC
cdr3_aa: CASSSRDSSSYEQYF

d_call: NA
clone_size: once
v_call: TRBV12-5
j_call: TRBJ2-7
cdr3_nt: TGTGCTAGTGGTTCAGGGAGTAACGAGCAGTACTTC
cdr3_aa: CASGSGSNEQYF

d_call: NA
clone_size: once
v_call: TRBV27
j_call: TRBJ1-4
cdr3_nt: TGTGCCAGCAGTCGATGGGGGCTTTTCAATGAAAAACTGTTTTTT
cdr3_aa: CASSRWGLFNEKLFF

d_call: NA
clone_size: NA
v_call: TRBV5-5
j_call: TRBJ1-1
cdr3_nt: TGTGCCAGCAGCCTTATACAGGTACTGAACACTGAAGCTTTCTTT
cdr3_aa: CASSLIQVLNTEAFF

d_call: TRBD1
clone_size: NA
v_call: TRBV19
j_call: TRBJ1-1
cdr3_nt: TGTGCCAGTAGGCAGGGGGACACTGAAGCTTTCTTT
cdr3_aa: CASRQGDTEAFF

d_call: TRBD2
clone_size: once
v_call: TRBV5-4
j_call: TRBJ2-1
cdr3_nt: TGTGCCAGCAGTCTTAGCGGGAGGGACAATGAGCAGTTCTTC
cdr3_aa: CASSLSGRDNEQFF

d_call: NA
clone_size: NA
v_call: TRBV28
j_call: TRBJ1-4
cdr3_nt: TGTGCCACCAGCAAGTTTAAGGTTAATGAAAAACTGTTTTTT
cdr3_aa: CATSKFKVNEKLFF

d_call: TRBD2
clone_size: once
v_call: TRBV4-2
j_call: TRBJ2-3
cdr3_nt: TGTGCCAGCAGCCTCATGAAGGGCGGGAGGGCCACAGATACGCAGTATTTT
cdr3_aa: CASSLMKGGRATDTQYF

d_call: TRBD2
clone_size: NA
v_call: TRBV7-6
j_call: TRBJ2-1
cdr3_nt: TGTGCCAGCAGCAATCCCAAGCGGGAGGGATCCTACAATGAGCAGTTCTTC
cdr3_aa: CASSNPKREGSYNEQFF

d_call: NA
clone_size: NA
v_call: TRBV4-1
j_call: TRBJ2-4
cdr3_nt: TGCGCCAGCAGCCTCGGCGGGATAAGGGACATTCAGTACTTC
cdr3_aa: CASSLGGIRDIQYF

d_call: TRBD2
clone_size: NA
v_call: TRBV19
j_call: TRBJ2-7
cdr3_nt: TGTGCCAGTAGCCCGGGCCCAGCGGGACGGTACGAGCAGTACTTC
cdr3_aa: CASSPGPAGRYEQYF

d_call: TRBD2
clone_size: NA
v_call: TRBV7-9
j_call: TRBJ2-2
cdr3_nt: TGTGCCAGCAGCTTATCCCCCCTGCTAGCGGGTGTCGGGGAGCTGTTTTTT
cdr3_aa: CASSLSPLLAGVGELFF

d_call: TRBD1
clone_size: NA
v_call: TRBV29-1
j_call: TRBJ2-1
cdr3_nt: TGCAGCGTTGAAGGTGTAGCAGGGGGTCCGGTCTACAATGAGCAGTTCTTC
cdr3_aa: CSVEGVAGGPVYNEQFF

d_call: NA
clone_size: NA
v_call: TRBV5-4
j_call: TRBJ2-7
cdr3_nt: TGTGCCAGCAGCCTAAGGCGGGAAGTTGGGTCCTACGAGCAGTACTTC
cdr3_aa: CASSLRREVGSYEQYF

d_call: NA
clone_size: NA
v_call: TRBV19
j_call: TRBJ1-4
cdr3_nt: TGTGCCAGTAGTCCGGGACGGGTGGCTGAAAAACTGTTTTTT
cdr3_aa: CASSPGRVAEKLFF